Listed here are 20 T cell receptor beta chains from one sample, sequenced in a study of cytomegalovirus exposure and HLA in healthy donors. Clones were read by immunoSEQ multiplex PCR, and TCRdb kept only the in-frame ones, dropping some. The sample has over 100,000 clones, 85% to 95% seen once. The sequenced sample consisted of PBMCs. These receptors originate from a woman between 18 and 30 years old in good health and CMV-seronegative.

This chain connects TRBV9 to TRBJ2-3, with 9 bases that match TRBD2. CDR3 size: 14 residues. CDR1 and CDR2 (germline): SGDLS, YYNGEE. V lost 3 bases and J lost 7; bases outside the gene matches: 6. For the CDR3, the DNA is TGTGCCAGCAGCGAGCGGGAGGATGTTAATACGCAGTATTTT. The encoded protein is CASSEREDVNTQYF.

The chain uses TRBV6-4 and TRBJ2-5; a possible D gene is TRBD1 (6 bases). CDR1 and CDR2 (germline): MRHNA, SNTAGT. This CDR3 region has 14 residues. V gave up 3 bases and J gave up 5 bases, with 13 bases separating them. The CDR3 DNA follows: TGTGCCAGCAGTGAAGGGCAGGGGAGTGAGACCCAGTACTTC. Translating gives CASSEGQGSETQYF.

The chain is built from TRBV2 and TRBJ2-1, with D possibly TRBD2 on 5 matching bases. V was clipped by 8 bases and J by 4 bases, with 12 bases between them. The CDR3 loop spans 13 amino acids. In germline, CDR1 is SNHLY, CDR2 FYNNEI. The CDR3 sequence: CASGAEIYNEQFF. CDR3 sequence (DNA): TGTGCCAGCGGAGCGGAGATTTACAATGAGCAGTTCTTC. The whole variable domain, filled in from reference TRBV2 and TRBJ2-1, reads EPEVTQTPSHQVTQMGQEVILRCVPISNHLYFYWYRQILGQKVEFLVSFYNNEISEKSEIFDDQFSVERPDGSNFTLKIRSTKLEDSAMYFCASGAEIYNEQFFGPGTRLTVL.

This clone is a singleton in its sample. The chain has TRBV19 and TRBJ2-3, with D possibly matching TRBD1 (6 bases). Germline CDR1 LNHDA, CDR2 SQIVND (reference sequence). Deletions cut 10 bases from V and 1 base from J, with 18 bases between. CDR3 length equals 15 residues. The CDR3 nucleotides are TGTGCCACCACGGCAGGGGTTCCAGGCACAGATACGCAGTATTTT. Protein sequence: CATTAGVPGTDTQYF.

This sequence joins TRBV4-3 and TRBJ2-5; 8 bases agree with TRBD2. Germline CDR1 reads LGHNA; CDR2 reads YSLEER. The junction had 9 bases not matched to a gene; V was cut back by 0 bases and J by 6 bases. The CDR3 runs 16 residues. CDR3 residues: CASSQDPAGARKTQYF. CDR3 DNA: TGCGCCAGCAGCCAAGATCCAGCGGGGGCGCGGAAGACCCAGTACTTC.

The chain links TRBV30 to TRBJ1-1; the D gene is possibly TRBD1 (5 bases). The CDR3 runs to 14 residues. In germline, CDR1 is GTSNPN, CDR2 SVGIG (reference sequence). V lost 8 bases, J lost 4 bases, and 20 bases lay in between. The CDR3: CAGAPWGQGTEAFF. CDR3 sequence (DNA): TGTGCCGGAGCCCCCTGGGGCCAGGGCACTGAAGCTTTCTTT.

This clone appeared once. The chain employs TRBV5-5 and TRBJ1-2; a weak D match, TRBD1 (5 bases). Germline assignment: CDR1 SGHKS and CDR2 YYEKEE (reference sequence). Trimming took off 2 bases at V and 3 bases at J, with 23 bases between the two ends. CDR3 length equals 18 residues. The chain's CDR3 is CASSLYPPLGRAYYGYTF. The CDR3 DNA reads TGTGCCAGCAGCTTATACCCCCCGTTGGGGCGCGCCTACTATGGCTACACCTTC.

The rearrangement links TRBV2 to TRBJ2-1; 10 bases agree with TRBD2. This CDR3 comprises 16 residues. Germline V lookup: CDR1 SNHLY, CDR2 FYNNEI. After removal of 8 bases from V and 5 bases from J, the junction contained 12 bases not matched to a gene. The CDR3 is CASGEGTSGINNEQFF. Written as DNA, the CDR3 is TGTGCCAGCGGGGAAGGTACTAGCGGGATAAACAATGAGCAGTTCTTC. The complete variable domain, with remaining parts taken from reference TRBV2 and TRBJ2-1, reads EPEVTQTPSHQVTQMGQEVILRCVPISNHLYFYWYRQILGQKVEFLVSFYNNEISEKSEIFDDQFSVERPDGSNFTLKIRSTKLEDSAMYFCASGEGTSGINNEQFFGPGTRLTVL.

V usage is TRBV4-1 and J usage is TRBJ1-1; D gene uncertain. The CDR3 runs to 14 residues. Deletions cut 0 bases from V and 1 base from J, with 6 bases between. Per the germline V gene, CDR1 is MGHRA and CDR2 is YSYEKL. CDR3 DNA: TGCGCCAGCAGCCAAGATCCGGGGAACACTGAAGCTTTCTTT. Protein product: CASSQDPGNTEAFF.

The rearrangement links TRBV27 to TRBJ2-7, with D possibly being TRBD1 (6 bases). The CDR3 length is 12 residues. V dropped 2 bases and J dropped 6 bases, with 8 bases sitting between them. Germline CDR1 reads MNHEY; CDR2 reads SMNVEV (reference sequence). CDR3: CASSLGRGEQYF. CDR3 in DNA: TGTGCCAGCAGTTTAGGCAGGGGCGAGCAGTACTTC.

This chain links TRBV11-3 with TRBJ2-3; no clear D gene. The CDR3 is made up of 13 amino acids. V shed 4 bases and J shed 0 bases, with 5 bases lying between them. The germline V gene encodes CDR1 SGHNT and CDR2 YENEEA. The CDR3 loop is CASSSFSTDTQYF. In nucleotides, the CDR3 is TGTGCCAGCAGCTCCTTTAGCACAGATACGCAGTATTTT.

The rearrangement uses TRBV5-1 and TRBJ2-1; 10 nucleotides match TRBD2. The CDR3 runs to 16 residues. Germline V gives CDR1 SGHRS, CDR2 YFSETQ. Losses at the gene ends were 4 bases for V and 7 bases for J; bases not matched to a gene: 11. The CDR3 DNA reads TGCGCCAGCAGCCCGACCCTAGCGGGAGTCGAAAATGAGCAGTTCTTC. It yields the protein CASSPTLAGVENEQFF.

J is TRBJ2-1 and V is TRBV9; 7 positions agree with TRBD2. Germline assignment: CDR1 SGDLS and CDR2 YYNGEE. The CDR3 has 13 residues. Germline trimming cut 3 bases from V and 4 bases from J; bases unmatched to any gene: 1. The CDR3 nucleotides read TGTGCCAGCAGCGCCGGGGGGTACAATGAGCAGTTCTTC. Translating gives CASSAGGYNEQFF.

This chain uses TRBV6-1 with TRBJ2-7; 8 nucleotides align to TRBD2. This CDR3 has 15 amino acids. Germline V gives CDR1 MNHNS, CDR2 SASEGT. V was clipped by 2 bases and J by 3 bases; unmatched bases: 6. CDR3 protein: CASSESAGGRYEQYF. CDR3 DNA sequence: TGTGCCAGCAGTGAATCGGCGGGGGGCCGCTACGAGCAGTACTTC.

The chain has TRBV9 and TRBJ1-1; D possibly corresponds to TRBD1 (5 bases). CDR1 and CDR2 from the germline V gene are SGDLS and YYNGEE. The CDR3 loop spans 13 amino acids. V was clipped by 0 bases and J by 7 bases, with 10 bases between them. The CDR3 DNA sequence: TGTGCCAGCAGCGTAGGCGGGACGGTTGAAGCTTTCTTT. Translating gives CASSVGGTVEAFF.

The chain is built from TRBV7-8 and TRBJ2-1; no firm D call. From germline, CDR1 is SGHVS and CDR2 FQNEAQ. The germline V and J ends were trimmed by 1 base and 2 bases, with 9 bases remaining between them. The CDR3 is 15 residues long. As DNA, the CDR3 is TGTGCCAGCAGCTTAGTTGGCGGTACCTACAATGAGCAGTTCTTC. Amino acid sequence: CASSLVGGTYNEQFF.

This chain connects TRBV11-2 to TRBJ2-7, with D maybe TRBD2 (5 bases). The CDR3 runs 14 residues. Germline assignment: CDR1 SGHAT and CDR2 FQNNGV. Trimming removed 5 bases at V and 0 bases at J, with 11 bases between. CDR3 residues: CASSQLGDSYEQYF. The CDR3 DNA reads as TGTGCCAGCAGCCAATTGGGAGACTCCTACGAGCAGTACTTC.

This chain links TRBV10-3 with TRBJ1-1; D is possibly TRBD1 (5 bases). The CDR3 totals 14 residues. Germline CDR1 ENHRY, CDR2 SYGVKD. Trimming stripped 10 bases from V and 1 base from J, with 16 bases between. Written as DNA, the CDR3 is TGTGCCACCGTGGCTGCGGGGCAGAACACTGAAGCTTTCTTT. It translates to CATVAAGQNTEAFF.

This chain connects TRBV27 to TRBJ2-7, with 10 bases lining up with TRBD1. The J segment lost 6 bases and the V segment lost 5 bases, leaving 4 bases of the junction unmatched. The germline gives CDR1 MNHEY, CDR2 SMNVEV (reference sequence). There are 13 residues in the CDR3. CDR3 loop: CASSLTGGREQYF. The CDR3 DNA reads as TGTGCCAGCAGTCTGACAGGGGGCCGCGAGCAGTACTTC.

The chain uses TRBV7-9 and TRBJ2-5; perhaps TRBD1 as D (6 bases). This CDR3 spans 14 amino acids. Trimming cost V 5 bases and J 5 bases, with 15 bases left between them. CDR1 and CDR2 (germline): SEHNR, FQNEAQ (reference sequence). CDR3 bases: TGTGCCAGCAGCCCCCTGGACAGCGCTGAGACCCAGTACTTC. It specifies CASSPLDSAETQYF.